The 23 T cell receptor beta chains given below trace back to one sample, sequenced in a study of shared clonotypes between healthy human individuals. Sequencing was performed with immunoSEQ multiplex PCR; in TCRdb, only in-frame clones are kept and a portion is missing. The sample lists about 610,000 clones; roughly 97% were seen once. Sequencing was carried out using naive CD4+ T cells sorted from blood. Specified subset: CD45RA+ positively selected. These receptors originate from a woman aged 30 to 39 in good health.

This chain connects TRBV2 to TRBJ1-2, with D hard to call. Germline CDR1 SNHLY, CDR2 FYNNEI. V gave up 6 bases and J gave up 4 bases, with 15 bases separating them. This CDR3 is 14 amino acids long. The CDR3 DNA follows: TGTGCCAGCAGGGAACTTATTGGCGGCTATGGCTACACCTTC. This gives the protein CASRELIGGYGYTF.

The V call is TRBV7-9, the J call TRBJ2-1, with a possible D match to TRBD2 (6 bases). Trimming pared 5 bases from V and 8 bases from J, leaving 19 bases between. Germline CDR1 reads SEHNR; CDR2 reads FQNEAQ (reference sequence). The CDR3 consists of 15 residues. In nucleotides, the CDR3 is TGTGCCAGCAGCGTAGGGGAGACTAGGACCGATGAGCAGTTCTTC. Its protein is CASSVGETRTDEQFF.

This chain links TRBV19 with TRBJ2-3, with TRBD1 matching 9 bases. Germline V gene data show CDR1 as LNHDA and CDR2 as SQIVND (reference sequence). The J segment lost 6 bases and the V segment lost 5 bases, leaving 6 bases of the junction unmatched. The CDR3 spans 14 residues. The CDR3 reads CASSGTGYTDTQYF. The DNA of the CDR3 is TGTGCCAGTAGTGGGACAGGGTATACCGATACGCAGTATTTT.

As DNA, the CDR3 is TGTGCCAGCAGTCCAGGGGGGACACTAGCCAAAAACATTCAGTACTTC. The encoded protein is CASSPGGTLAKNIQYF. V usage is TRBV2 and J usage is TRBJ2-4, with D perhaps matching TRBD1 (7 bases). Germline V gene lookup returns CDR1 SNHLY and CDR2 FYNNEI. Between the trimmed V and J ends, which lost 5 bases and 0 bases, there was a span of 14 bases. The CDR3 has 16 residues.

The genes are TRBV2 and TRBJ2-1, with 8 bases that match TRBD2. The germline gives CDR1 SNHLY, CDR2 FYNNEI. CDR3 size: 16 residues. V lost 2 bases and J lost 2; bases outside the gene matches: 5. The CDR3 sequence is CASSELAGITYNEQFF. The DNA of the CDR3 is TGTGCCAGCAGTGAACTAGCGGGTATTACCTACAATGAGCAGTTCTTC.

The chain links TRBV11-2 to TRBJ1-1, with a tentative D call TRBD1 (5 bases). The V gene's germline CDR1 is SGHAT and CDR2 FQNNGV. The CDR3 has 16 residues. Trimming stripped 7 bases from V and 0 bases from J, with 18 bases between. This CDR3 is CASNSGRLRMNTEAFF. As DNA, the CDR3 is TGTGCCAGCAACTCGGGACGGTTAAGAATGAACACTGAAGCTTTCTTT. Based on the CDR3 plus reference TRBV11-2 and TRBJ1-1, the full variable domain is EAGVAQSPRYKIIEKRQSVAFWCNPISGHATLYWYQQILGQGPKLLIQFQNNGVVDDSQLPKDRFSAERLKGVDSTLKIQPAKLEDSAVYLCASNSGRLRMNTEAFFGQGTRLTVV.

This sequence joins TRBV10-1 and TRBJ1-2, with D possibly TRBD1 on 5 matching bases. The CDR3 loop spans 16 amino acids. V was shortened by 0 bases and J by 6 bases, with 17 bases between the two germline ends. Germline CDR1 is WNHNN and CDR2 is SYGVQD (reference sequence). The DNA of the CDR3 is TGCGCCAGCAGTGAGTCGGGGGACGCGGCAGGGAATGGCTACACCTTC. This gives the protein CASSESGDAAGNGYTF.

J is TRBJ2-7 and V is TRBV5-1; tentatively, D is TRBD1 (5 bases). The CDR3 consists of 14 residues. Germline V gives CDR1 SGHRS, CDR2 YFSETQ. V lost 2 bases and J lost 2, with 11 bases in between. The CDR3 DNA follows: TGCGCCAGCAGCTTTTTAATGGGGCCCTACGAGCAGTACTTC. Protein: CASSFLMGPYEQYF. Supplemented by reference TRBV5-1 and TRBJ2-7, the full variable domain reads KAGVTQTPRYLIKTRGQQVTLSCSPISGHRSVSWYQQTPGQGLQFLFEYFSETQRNKGNFPGRFSGRQFSNSRSEMNVSTLELGDSALYLCASSFLMGPYEQYFGPGTRLTVT.

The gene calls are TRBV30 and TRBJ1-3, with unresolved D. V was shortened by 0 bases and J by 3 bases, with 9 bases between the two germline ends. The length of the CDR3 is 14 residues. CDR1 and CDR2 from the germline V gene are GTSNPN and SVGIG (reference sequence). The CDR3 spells CAWSVWASGNTIYF. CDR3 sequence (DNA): TGTGCCTGGAGTGTATGGGCAAGTGGAAACACCATATATTTT.

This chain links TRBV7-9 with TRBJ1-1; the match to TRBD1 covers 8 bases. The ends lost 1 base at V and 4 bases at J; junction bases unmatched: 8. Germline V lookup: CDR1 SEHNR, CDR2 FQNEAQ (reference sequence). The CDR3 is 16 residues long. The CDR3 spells CASSLGNAGGLTEAFF. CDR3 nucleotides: TGTGCCAGCAGCTTAGGTAATGCAGGGGGCCTCACTGAAGCTTTCTTT.

The CDR3 protein is CASSPGGSNTEAFF. CDR3 sequence (DNA): TGTGCCAGCAGCCCAGGGGGCAGCAACACTGAAGCTTTCTTT. The rearrangement uses TRBV5-4 and TRBJ1-1, with 8 bases aligning to TRBD1. This CDR3 contains 14 residues. Germline trimming cut 4 bases from V and 2 bases from J; bases unmatched to any gene: 4. Germline CDR1 and CDR2: SGHNT and YYREEE (reference sequence).

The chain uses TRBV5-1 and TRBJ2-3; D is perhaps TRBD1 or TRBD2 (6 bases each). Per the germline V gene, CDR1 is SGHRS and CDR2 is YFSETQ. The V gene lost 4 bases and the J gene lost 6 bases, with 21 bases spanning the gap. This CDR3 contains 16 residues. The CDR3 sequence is CASSPTSVGGGDTQYF. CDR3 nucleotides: TGCGCCAGCAGCCCCACCTCGGTAGGGGGAGGTGATACGCAGTATTTT.

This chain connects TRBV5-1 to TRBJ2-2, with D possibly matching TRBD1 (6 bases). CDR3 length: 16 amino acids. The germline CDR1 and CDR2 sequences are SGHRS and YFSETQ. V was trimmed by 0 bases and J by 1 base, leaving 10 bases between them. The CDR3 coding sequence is TGCGCCAGCAGCTTGGAAAGGACAGTGAACACCGGGGAGCTGTTTTTT. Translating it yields CASSLERTVNTGELFF.

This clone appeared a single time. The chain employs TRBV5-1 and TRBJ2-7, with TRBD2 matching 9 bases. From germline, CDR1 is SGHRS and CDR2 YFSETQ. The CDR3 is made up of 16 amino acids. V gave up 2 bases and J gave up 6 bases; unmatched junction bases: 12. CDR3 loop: CASSLSGAGGSSEQYF. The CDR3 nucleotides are TGCGCCAGCAGCTTATCCGGCGCGGGAGGGTCAAGCGAGCAGTACTTC.

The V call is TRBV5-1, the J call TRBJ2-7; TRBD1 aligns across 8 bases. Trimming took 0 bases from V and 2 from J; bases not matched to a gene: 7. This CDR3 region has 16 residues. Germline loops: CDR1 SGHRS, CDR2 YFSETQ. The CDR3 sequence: CASSLVAGGRPYEQYF. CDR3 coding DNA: TGCGCCAGCAGCTTGGTTGCAGGGGGCCGACCCTACGAGCAGTACTTC.

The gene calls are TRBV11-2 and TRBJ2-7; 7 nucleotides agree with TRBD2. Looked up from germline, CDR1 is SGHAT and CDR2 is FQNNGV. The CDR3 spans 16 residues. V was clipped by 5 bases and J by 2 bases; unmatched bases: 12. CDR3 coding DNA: TGTGCCAGCAGCCCGGGAGGTTCACTAGCCACCTACGAGCAGTACTTC. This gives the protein CASSPGGSLATYEQYF.

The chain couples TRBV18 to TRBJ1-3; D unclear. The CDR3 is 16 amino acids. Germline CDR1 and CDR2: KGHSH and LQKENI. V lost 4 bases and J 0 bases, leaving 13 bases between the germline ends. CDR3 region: CASSHTYTDSGNTIYF. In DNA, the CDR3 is TGTGCCAGCTCACACACGTACACCGACTCTGGAAACACCATATATTTT. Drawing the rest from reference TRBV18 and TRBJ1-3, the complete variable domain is NAGVMQNPRHLVRRRGQEARLRCSPMKGHSHVYWYRQLPEEGLKFMVYLQKENIIDESGMPKERFSAEFPKEGPSILRIQQVVRGDSAAYFCASSHTYTDSGNTIYFGEGSWLTVV.

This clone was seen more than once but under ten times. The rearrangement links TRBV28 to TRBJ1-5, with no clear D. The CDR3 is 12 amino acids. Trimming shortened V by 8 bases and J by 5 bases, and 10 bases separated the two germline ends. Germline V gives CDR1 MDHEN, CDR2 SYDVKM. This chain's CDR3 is CASGPQDQPQHF. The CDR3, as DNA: TGTGCCAGCGGCCCCCAGGATCAGCCCCAGCATTTT.

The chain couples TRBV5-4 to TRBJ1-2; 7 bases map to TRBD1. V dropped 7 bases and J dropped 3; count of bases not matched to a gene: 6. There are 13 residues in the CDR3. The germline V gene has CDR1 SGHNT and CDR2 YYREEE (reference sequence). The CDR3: CASCPGQDYGYTF. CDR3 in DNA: TGTGCCAGCTGTCCTGGACAGGACTATGGCTACACCTTC.

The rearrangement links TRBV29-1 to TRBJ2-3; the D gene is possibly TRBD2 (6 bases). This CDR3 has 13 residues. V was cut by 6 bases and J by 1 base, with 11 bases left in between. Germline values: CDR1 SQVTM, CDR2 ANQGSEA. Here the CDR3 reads CSVGPGGTDTQYF. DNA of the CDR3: TGCAGCGTGGGCCCGGGAGGCACAGATACGCAGTATTTT.

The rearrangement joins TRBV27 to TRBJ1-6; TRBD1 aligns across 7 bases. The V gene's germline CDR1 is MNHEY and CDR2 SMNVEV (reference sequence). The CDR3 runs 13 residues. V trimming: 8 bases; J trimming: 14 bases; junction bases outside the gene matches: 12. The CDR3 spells CASGTATKGSLHF. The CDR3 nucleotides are TGTGCCAGCGGGACAGCCACTAAGGGGTCCCTCCACTTT.

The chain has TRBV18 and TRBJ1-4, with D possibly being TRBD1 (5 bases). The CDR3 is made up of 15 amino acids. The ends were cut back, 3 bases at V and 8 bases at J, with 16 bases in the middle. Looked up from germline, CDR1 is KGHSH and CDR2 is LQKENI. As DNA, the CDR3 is TGTGCCAGCTCACCGAGGGGCGGCGCGGAGGAAAAACTGTTTTTT. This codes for CASSPRGGAEEKLFF.

CDR3 sequence (DNA): TGTGCCAGCAGACAATCGGGGGCTGAAGCTTTCTTT. It codes for CASRQSGAEAFF. V gene TRBV25-1 combines with J gene TRBJ1-1, with a tentative D call TRBD1 (5 bases). The V end lost 6 bases, the J end lost 6 bases, and 11 bases lay between the germline ends. This CDR3 is 12 amino acids long. Germline CDR1 is MGHDK and CDR2 is SYGVNS.